The rows below give T cell receptor beta chains drawn from one sample of a study of shared clonotypes between healthy human individuals. Libraries were prepared by immunoSEQ multiplex PCR; TCRdb keeps only in-frame clonotypes and omits some of them. The profile shows approximately 2,200,000 clones, roughly 91% of them singletons. The source material was naive CD8+ T cells from PBMCs. The receptors shown here come from a man in his late teens or twenties in good health. Some clones in this sample may be carry-over from other donors' samples. Each CDR3 is given with its conserved first and last residue. The D gene is left open where the match is weak. Only part of the rows carry a size: once, few, many, or a class if the clone is expanded.

CDR3 protein | CDR3 DNA | J gene | D gene | V gene | clone size
CASSIIQSASTDTQYF | TGTGCCAGCAGCATAATACAGTCCGCTAGCACAGATACGCAGTATTTT | TRBJ2-3 | - | TRBV9 | -
CASSFEDNGNEKLFF | TGTGCCAGCAGCTTTGAGGATAACGGGAATGAAAAACTGTTTTTT | TRBJ1-4 | - | TRBV5-4 | -
CASSFTTGQPYEQYF | TGCGCCAGCAGCTTCACGACGGGACAGCCCTACGAGCAGTACTTC | TRBJ2-7 | TRBD1 | TRBV5-1 | -
CASSLTGYTEAFF | TGCGCCAGCAGCCTGACAGGATACACTGAAGCTTTCTTT | TRBJ1-1 | - | TRBV5-1 | once
CASSLVNYGYTF | TGTGCCAGTTCTCTAGTAAACTATGGCTACACCTTC | TRBJ1-2 | - | TRBV19 | -
CASSYGRERDADTQYF | TGTGCCAGCAGTTACGGGCGGGAGAGGGACGCAGATACGCAGTATTTT | TRBJ2-3 | TRBD2 | TRBV6-5 | -
CASSLVDTTNYGYTF | TGTGCCAGCAGCTTGGTGGACACCACTAACTATGGCTACACCTTC | TRBJ1-2 | - | TRBV5-4 | -
CASSVQGLWGIDTQYF | TGTGCCAGCAGCGTTCAGGGGCTATGGGGGATAGATACGCAGTATTTT | TRBJ2-3 | - | TRBV7-9 | -
CATSRDRRVNTEAFF | TGTGCCACCAGCAGAGATCGACGAGTGAACACTGAAGCTTTCTTT | TRBJ1-1 | - | TRBV15 | -
CASSLGTDTYEQYF | TGTGCCAGCAGCCTCGGGACTGATACCTACGAGCAGTACTTC | TRBJ2-7 | - | TRBV9 | -
CASSIRAGGWDEQYF | TGTGCCAGTAGTATCCGTGCAGGGGGTTGGGACGAGCAGTACTTC | TRBJ2-7 | TRBD1 | TRBV19 | -
CASSEYRGNEQFF | TGTGCCAGCAGTGAATACAGGGGAAATGAGCAGTTCTTC | TRBJ2-1 | - | TRBV25-1 | -
CASSIDHGEREAFF | TGTGCCAGTAGTATAGATCATGGGGAGCGTGAAGCTTTCTTT | TRBJ1-1 | - | TRBV19 | -
CASSQDGTGKNIQYF | TGCGCCAGCAGCCAAGACGGGACAGGGAAAAACATTCAGTACTTC | TRBJ2-4 | TRBD1 | TRBV4-1 | -
CASSLERGDTEAFF | TGTGCCAGCAGCTTAGAGAGGGGCGACACTGAAGCTTTCTTT | TRBJ1-1 | - | TRBV7-8 | -
CASASGSSYNEQFF | TGTGCCAGCGCTAGCGGGAGCTCCTACAATGAGCAGTTCTTC | TRBJ2-1 | TRBD2 | TRBV27 | -
CASSFSRGQGLYTEAFF | TGTGCCAGCAGCTTTTCACGGGGACAGGGGCTATATACTGAAGCTTTCTTT | TRBJ1-1 | TRBD1 | TRBV27 | -
CASSLDSTGELFF | TGTGCCAGCAGCTTAGACAGCACCGGGGAGCTGTTTTTT | TRBJ2-2 | - | TRBV11-2 | -
CASSLSSGVSSYEQYF | TGTGCCAGCAGTTTATCATCAGGGGTTAGCTCCTACGAGCAGTACTTC | TRBJ2-7 | - | TRBV27 | -
CASNQLTNEQFF | TGTGCCAGCAACCAACTTACTAATGAGCAGTTCTTC | TRBJ2-1 | - | TRBV7-2 | once
CASSYGQMDQPQHF | TGTGCCAGCAGTTACGGGCAGATGGATCAGCCCCAGCATTTT | TRBJ1-5 | - | TRBV6-5 | -
CASSHNPWRGHQPQHF | TGTGCCAGCAGCCACAACCCCTGGAGGGGGCATCAGCCCCAGCATTTT | TRBJ1-5 | TRBD1 | TRBV27 | -
CATSRVEEKLFF | TGTGCCACCAGCAGGGTAGAGGAAAAACTGTTTTTT | TRBJ1-4 | - | TRBV15 | -
CASSYEGATYEQYF | TGTGCCAGCAGTTACGAAGGTGCCACCTACGAGCAGTACTTC | TRBJ2-7 | - | TRBV6-5 | -
CASSLSTGLMVNEQFF | TGTGCCAGCAGTTTATCTACGGGATTGATGGTCAATGAGCAGTTCTTC | TRBJ2-1 | - | TRBV27 | -
CASRDFNYNEQFF | TGTGCCAGTCGCGACTTCAACTACAATGAGCAGTTCTTC | TRBJ2-1 | - | TRBV19 | -
CASKDLQGTDTQYF | TGTGCCAGCAAAGATTTGCAGGGGACAGATACGCAGTATTTT | TRBJ2-3 | - | TRBV18 | -
CASSVEFKSSYNEQFF | TGTGCCAGCAGCGTAGAATTCAAGAGCTCCTACAATGAGCAGTTCTTC | TRBJ2-1 | - | TRBV9 | -
CASPGEAHGNNEQFF | TGTGCCAGCCCCGGCGAGGCCCATGGCAACAATGAGCAGTTCTTC | TRBJ2-1 | - | TRBV27 | -
CASSLTSNEQFF | TGCGCCAGCAGCCTGACTAGCAATGAGCAGTTCTTC | TRBJ2-1 | - | TRBV4-1 | -
CASSSSPAGYTF | TGTGCCAGCAGTTCTTCCCCCGCGGGCTACACCTTC | TRBJ1-2 | - | TRBV28 | -
CASSPLAGELNEQFF | TGTGCCAGCAGTCCCCTAGCGGGAGAATTGAATGAGCAGTTCTTC | TRBJ2-1 | TRBD2 | TRBV6-6 | -
CASRDREPYGYTF | TGCGCCAGCAGGGACAGGGAACCCTATGGCTACACCTTC | TRBJ1-2 | TRBD1 | TRBV10-2 | -
CASSVGVGTDTQYF | TGTGCCAGCAGCGTAGGAGTCGGCACAGATACGCAGTATTTT | TRBJ2-3 | - | TRBV9 | once
CASSPKGQRGKGGYTF | TGCGCCAGCAGCCCTAAGGGGCAAAGGGGAAAGGGTGGCTACACCTTC | TRBJ1-2 | - | TRBV4-1 | -
CASSPTGTGGLDTEAFF | TGTGCCAGCAGCCCCACCGGGACAGGGGGTTTGGACACTGAAGCTTTCTTT | TRBJ1-1 | TRBD1 | TRBV7-9 | -
CASSVRVSYEQYF | TGTGCCAGCAGCGTACGTGTATCCTACGAGCAGTACTTC | TRBJ2-7 | - | TRBV7-2 | -
CASSADDGSSYEQYF | TGTGCCAGCAGCGCGGACGACGGGAGCTCCTACGAGCAGTACTTC | TRBJ2-7 | - | TRBV9 | -
CASRAGGPYEQYF | TGTGCCAGCAGGGCGGGAGGGCCGTACGAGCAGTACTTC | TRBJ2-7 | TRBD2 | TRBV7-9 | -
CASSMMRLAYNEQFF | TGTGCCAGTAGTATGATGAGACTAGCCTACAATGAGCAGTTCTTC | TRBJ2-1 | - | TRBV19 | -
CASSQGTSETQYF | TGCGCCAGCAGCCAAGGGACCTCGGAGACCCAGTACTTC | TRBJ2-5 | - | TRBV4-3 | -
CASSQDRGDQPQHF | TGCGCCAGCAGCCAAGACAGGGGAGACCAGCCCCAGCATTTT | TRBJ1-5 | - | TRBV4-1 | -
CASSMSGSAEQYF | TGTGCCAGTAGTATGTCGGGTTCCGCCGAGCAGTACTTC | TRBJ2-7 | - | TRBV19 | -
CASSRLAGEGETQYF | TGTGCCAGCAGCCGACTAGCGGGAGAGGGGGAGACCCAGTACTTC | TRBJ2-5 | TRBD2 | TRBV7-8 | -
CASSPDRATNEKLFF | TGTGCCAGCAGCCCTGACCGAGCAACTAATGAAAAACTGTTTTTT | TRBJ1-4 | - | TRBV6-5 | -
CASSTWRRNEQYF | TGTGCCAGCAGCACGTGGCGGCGGAACGAGCAGTACTTC | TRBJ2-7 | - | TRBV11-1 | -